This TCR beta chain was captured by sequencing in a study of blood T cell repertoires in COVID-19. Study background: Acute and convalescent COVID-19 samples came from the United States, Italy and Spain. The analysed material was cDNA or gDNA that came from T cells, B-cell-depleted T cells, or PBMCs.

Original methodology: Reference gene primers were amplified, and this amplification served to estimate nucleated cell counts. TCRdb's copy holds only in-frame clones and misses some; the assay was immunoSEQ multiplex PCR. The V and J calls and the clone size are those of that table, but D and trimming were determined from the DNA. The sample records tens of thousands of clones, 70% to 85% being singletons. The CDR3 has 13 residues. V was clipped by 9 bases and J by 5 bases; unmatched bases: 2. From germline, CDR1 is LNHDA and CDR2 SQIVND (reference sequence). This clone was seen only once. The sequenced sample was peripheral blood. The gene calls are TRBV19 and TRBJ2-2; 11 bases map to TRBD1. The sequence was collected from a human donor in a cohort sampled during active COVID-19. CDR3 in DNA: TGTGCCAGCGGACAGGGGGCGACCGGGGAGCTGTTTTTT. Encoded protein: CASGQGATGELFF.